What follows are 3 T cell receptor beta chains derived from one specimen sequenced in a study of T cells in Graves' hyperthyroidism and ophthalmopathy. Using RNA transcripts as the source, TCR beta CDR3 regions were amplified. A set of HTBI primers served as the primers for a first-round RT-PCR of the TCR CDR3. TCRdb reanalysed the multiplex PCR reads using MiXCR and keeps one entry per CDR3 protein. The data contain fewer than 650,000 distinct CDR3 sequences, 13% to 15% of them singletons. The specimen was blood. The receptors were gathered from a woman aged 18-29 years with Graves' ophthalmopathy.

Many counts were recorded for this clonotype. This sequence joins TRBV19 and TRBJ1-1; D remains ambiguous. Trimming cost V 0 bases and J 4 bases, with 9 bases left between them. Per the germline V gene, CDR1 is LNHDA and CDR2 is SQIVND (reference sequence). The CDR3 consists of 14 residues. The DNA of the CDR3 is TGTGCCAGTAGTATAGAAGGATTTCGCACTGAAGCTTTCTTT. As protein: CASSIEGFRTEAFF.

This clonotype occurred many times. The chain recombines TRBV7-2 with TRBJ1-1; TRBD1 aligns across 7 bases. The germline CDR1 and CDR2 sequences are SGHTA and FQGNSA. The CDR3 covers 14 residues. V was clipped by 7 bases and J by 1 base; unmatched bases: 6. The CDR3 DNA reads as TGTGCCAGCAAGGCCCAGGGGGGGAACACTGAAGCTTTCTTT. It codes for CASKAQGGNTEAFF.

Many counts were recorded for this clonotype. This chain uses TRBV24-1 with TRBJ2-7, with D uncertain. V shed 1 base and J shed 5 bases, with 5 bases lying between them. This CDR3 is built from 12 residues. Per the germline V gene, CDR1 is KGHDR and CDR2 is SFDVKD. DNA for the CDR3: TGTGCCACCAGTGATTTAAGTAACGAGCAGTACTTC. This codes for CATSDLSNEQYF.